The 9 T cell receptor beta chains presented below share a single source sample, sequenced in a study of blood T cell repertoires in COVID-19. The method was immunoSEQ multiplex PCR; TCRdb's version includes in-frame clones alone and lacks a portion of them. This table has approximately 170,000 clones, 70% to 85% appearing once. The specimen was PBMCs or T cells enriched from blood (not recorded which). These receptors all come from a woman between 70 and 85 years old in a cohort exposed to, infected with or recovered from COVID-19 (not recorded which).

CDR3 nucleotide sequence: TGTGCCAGCAGTCTTACTAGCCTTATGACTGAAGCTTTCTTT. Residues: CASSLTSLMTEAFF. The chain links TRBV2 to TRBJ1-1; no clear D. V lost 5 bases, J lost 5 bases, and 15 bases lay in between. Germline CDR1 SNHLY, CDR2 FYNNEI. The CDR3 extends over 14 amino acids. The full variable domain, its missing parts supplied by reference TRBV2 and TRBJ1-1, is EPEVTQTPSHQVTQMGQEVILRCVPISNHLYFYWYRQILGQKVEFLVSFYNNEISEKSEIFDDQFSVERPDGSNFTLKIRSTKLEDSAMYFCASSLTSLMTEAFFGQGTRLTVV.

The chain combines TRBV11-3 with TRBJ1-1; 10 bases line up with TRBD1. Trimming removed 6 bases from V and 5 bases from J; junction bases left unmatched: 3. The CDR3 runs 13 residues. CDR1 is SGHNT, CDR2 YENEEA, per germline. The CDR3 is CASSRTGGTEAFF. CDR3 sequence (DNA): TGTGCCAGCAGTCGGACAGGGGGGACTGAAGCTTTCTTT.

In the case of this clone: A read error may account for a junction end that differs from germline. CDR3: CATLAGERYTEQFF. Written as DNA, the CDR3 is TGTGCCACCCTTGCGGGGGAGAGATACACTGAGCAGTTCTTC. V gene TRBV7-8 combines with J gene TRBJ2-1; 7 bases fit TRBD2. The length of the CDR3 is 14 residues. Germline V gives CDR1 SGHVS, CDR2 FQNEAQ.

This chain joins TRBV4-3 and TRBJ2-3; the match to TRBD1 covers 8 bases. V shed 1 base and J 5 bases; nucleotides not matched to a gene: 5. CDR1 and CDR2 (germline): LGHNA, YSLEER. This CDR3 contains 15 residues. CDR3 nucleotide sequence: TGCGCCAGCAGCCAAGGGGTAGACAGGGGAGATACGCAGTATTTT. Translating gives CASSQGVDRGDTQYF.

This clone was detected once. The genes are TRBV5-1 and TRBJ1-1; 7 nucleotides match TRBD1. With V trimmed by 4 bases and J by 7 bases, 10 bases remained unmatched. The CDR3 sequence is 14 residues long. Germline-derived CDR1 and CDR2 are SGHRS and YFSETQ. This CDR3 reads CASSLLNRDSEAFF. The CDR3 DNA is TGCGCCAGCAGCCTACTTAACCGGGACAGTGAAGCTTTCTTT.

This clone occurred a few times. V is TRBV29-1 and J is TRBJ1-5, with 10 bases lining up with TRBD1. From germline, CDR1 is SQVTM and CDR2 ANQGSEA. The trim removed 5 bases at V and 2 bases at J, leaving 6 bases unmatched. The CDR3 contains 15 residues. The CDR3 nucleotides are TGCAGCGTTAATTTCGGGACAGGGGGCAATCAGCCCCAGCATTTT. Its protein product is CSVNFGTGGNQPQHF.

The chain uses TRBV7-8 and TRBJ2-1, with 8 bases fitting TRBD2. The V gene's germline CDR1 is SGHVS and CDR2 FQNEAQ. This CDR3 comprises 15 residues. V gave up 3 bases and J gave up 6 bases; unmatched junction bases: 7. This chain's CDR3 is CASSFIAGTSNEQFF. In nucleotides, the CDR3 is TGTGCCAGCAGCTTTATCGCCGGGACTAGCAATGAGCAGTTCTTC.

This chain joins TRBV4-2 and TRBJ2-4; TRBD2 is a possible D gene (7 bases). CDR1 LGHNA and CDR2 YNFKEQ come from the germline V gene. V gave up 1 base and J gave up 5 bases, with 15 bases separating them. The CDR3 covers 16 residues. CDR3 in DNA: TGTGCCAGCAGCCAAGCCCAGGGAGGGGGGCAAAACATTCAGTACTTC. It encodes CASSQAQGGGQNIQYF.

This clone was counted once. The chain uses TRBV6-5 and TRBJ2-7; 9 bases are shared with TRBD1. V dropped 4 bases and J dropped 0; count of bases not matched to a gene: 4. Germline V CDR1 and CDR2: MNHEY, SVGAGI. This CDR3 has 15 amino acids. The CDR3 region has the DNA TGTGCCAGCAGTTCCGGACAGGGGCTCTCCTACGAGCAGTACTTC. Amino acid sequence: CASSSGQGLSYEQYF.